The 25 T cell receptor beta chains given below trace back to one sample, sequenced in a study of blood T cell repertoires in COVID-19. The data were produced by immunoSEQ multiplex PCR, yet TCRdb's version contains in-frame clones alone and is incomplete. This table holds 230,000 or so clones, about 79% found once. The sample taken for sequencing was peripheral blood. These receptors were obtained from a middle-aged man who had recovered from COVID-19.

This rearrangement joins TRBV5-1 to TRBJ1-2; possible D gene TRBD1, 6 bases. Germline CDR1 SGHRS, CDR2 YFSETQ. CDR3 length: 14 amino acids. The V end was cut by 4 bases, the J end by 8 bases, with 18 bases between. As DNA, the CDR3 is TGCGCCAGCAGCCCGAATCTAGGACAGTTGGGCTACACCTTC. It encodes CASSPNLGQLGYTF.

This sequence joins TRBV7-9 and TRBJ2-1; 9 positions agree with TRBD2. This CDR3 is 14 amino acids long. Germline values: CDR1 SEHNR, CDR2 FQNEAQ (reference sequence). J lost 5 bases, V lost 5 bases, and 4 bases had no gene match. Here the CDR3 DNA reads TGTGCCAGCAGCGGGGGACTAGCACACAATGAGCAGTTCTTC. Residues: CASSGGLAHNEQFF.

The V call is TRBV11-2, the J call TRBJ1-4, with 8 positions matching TRBD1. The CDR3 loop spans 16 amino acids. Losses at the gene ends were 4 bases for V and 6 bases for J; bases not matched to a gene: 10. Germline V gives CDR1 SGHAT, CDR2 FQNNGV. The CDR3 nucleotides are TGTGCCAGCAGCTCCTTAACCGGGACAGGTGATGAAAAACTGTTTTTT. Translating it yields CASSSLTGTGDEKLFF.

This chain connects TRBV27 to TRBJ1-1; TRBD1 might be the D (5 bases). This CDR3 has 14 amino acids. Germline V gene lookup returns CDR1 MNHEY and CDR2 SMNVEV (reference sequence). Between the trimmed V and J ends, which lost 2 bases and 4 bases, there was a span of 11 bases. The CDR3 DNA sequence: TGTGCCAGCAGTTTAAGTGGAGGGGCCACTGAAGCTTTCTTT. This encodes CASSLSGGATEAFF.

The rearrangement uses TRBV10-3 and TRBJ1-6; TRBD1 agrees at 7 bases. This CDR3 has 14 amino acids. In germline, CDR1 is ENHRY, CDR2 SYGVKD. The V and J ends lost 7 bases and 5 bases, in that order; junction bases with no gene match: 5. The CDR3 is CAITPGQNNSPLHF. In DNA form, the CDR3 reads TGTGCCATCACCCCGGGACAGAATAATTCACCCCTCCACTTT.

This clone was seen once. The chain employs TRBV6-1 and TRBJ1-2; tentative D call: TRBD1 (5 bases). The length of the CDR3 is 13 residues. The V end was cut by 2 bases, the J end by 3 bases, with 7 bases between. Germline CDR1 is MNHNS and CDR2 is SASEGT. CDR3 in DNA: TGTGCCAGCAGTGAAACACAGGACTATGGCTACACCTTC. Its translation: CASSETQDYGYTF.

This clone was detected once. At one end, the junction sequence differs from germline, possibly due to a read error. The chain uses TRBV6-6 and TRBJ2-7; 9 bases fit TRBD1. Germline-derived CDR1 and CDR2 are MNHNY and SVGAGI (reference sequence). The CDR3 runs to 11 residues. The DNA of the CDR3 is TGTGCCAGCAGGGACCGGGACAGGGAGGCCTTC. Protein: CASRDRDREAF.

Only a few counts were recorded for this clone. This chain links TRBV7-2 with TRBJ2-7, with TRBD2 matching 8 bases. Germline CDR1 SGHTA, CDR2 FQGNSA. The V segment lost 4 bases and the J segment 4 bases; nucleotides outside the gene matches: 21. The CDR3 runs 19 residues. CDR3 nucleotide sequence: TGTGCCAGCAGCTGGGGGGTGAGCGGGAGATCTGGTCTAGGGTACGAGCAGTACTTC. This gives the protein CASSWGVSGRSGLGYEQYF.

The V and J genes are TRBV6-5 and TRBJ2-1, with 8 bases aligning to TRBD2. Germline CDR1 reads MNHEY; CDR2 reads SVGAGI. V was clipped by 6 bases and J by 3 bases; unmatched bases: 4. The CDR3 totals 14 residues. The CDR3 DNA sequence: TGTGCCAGCAGATATAGCGGGGACTACAATGAGCAGTTCTTC. Protein: CASRYSGDYNEQFF.

The chain is built from TRBV18 and TRBJ1-2; TRBD1 matches at 11 bases. This CDR3 is built from 15 residues. V trimming: 0 bases; J trimming: 9 bases; junction bases outside the gene matches: 6. Germline V lookup: CDR1 KGHSH, CDR2 LQKENI. CDR3 amino acids: CASSPPMGQGDSYTF. The CDR3 bases are TGTGCCAGCTCACCACCGATGGGACAGGGGGATAGCTACACCTTC.

The gene calls are TRBV6-5 and TRBJ2-1, with 16 bases aligning to TRBD2. V lost 6 bases to trimming and J lost 12 bases; unmatched junction nucleotides: 8. Germline V gene sequence: CDR1 MNHEY, CDR2 SVGAGI. The CDR3 has 15 residues. The CDR3 nucleotides are TGTGCCAGCAGCTCCGGGACTAGCGGGAGGGCTGGGCAGTTCTTC. Its protein product is CASSSGTSGRAGQFF.

Written as DNA, the CDR3 is TGCGCCAGCAGCTTATCGACAGATTCACCCCTCCACTTT. Amino acids: CASSLSTDSPLHF. V is TRBV5-1 and J is TRBJ1-6; D perhaps matches TRBD1 (5 bases). The CDR3 runs 13 residues. Germline V gives CDR1 SGHRS, CDR2 YFSETQ. V lost 2 bases and J lost 8, with 8 bases in between.

The sample holds a few counts of this clone. The chain links TRBV15 to TRBJ1-2, with a weak D call TRBD1 (5 bases). This CDR3 spans 14 amino acids. The germline CDR1 and CDR2 sequences are LNHNV and YYDKDF (reference sequence). The germline V and J ends were trimmed by 0 bases and 5 bases, with 10 bases remaining between them. CDR3 in amino acids: CATSREQGRYGYTF. The CDR3, as DNA: TGTGCCACCAGCAGAGAGCAGGGAAGATATGGCTACACCTTC.

The rearrangement joins TRBV19 to TRBJ2-2, with 9 nucleotides matching TRBD1. CDR3 length: 16 amino acids. J was trimmed by 3 bases and V by 6 bases; bases with no gene match: 8. Germline V gene data show CDR1 as LNHDA and CDR2 as SQIVND (reference sequence). The CDR3 reads CASSTGQGRYTGELFF. Here the CDR3 DNA reads TGTGCCAGTAGCACCGGACAGGGGCGGTACACCGGGGAGCTGTTTTTT.

The rearrangement links TRBV30 to TRBJ2-7; no clear D. The V end was cut by 4 bases, the J end by 2 bases, with 18 bases between. The CDR3 is 15 amino acids. Germline CDR1 reads GTSNPN; CDR2 reads SVGIG (reference sequence). This CDR3 reads CAWTGKSRITYEQYF. Written as DNA, the CDR3 is TGTGCCTGGACTGGTAAGAGCCGTATCACCTACGAGCAGTACTTC.

The V and J genes are TRBV2 and TRBJ1-2, with TRBD1 matching 8 bases. After removal of 7 bases from V and 4 bases from J, the junction contained 5 bases not matched to a gene. In germline, CDR1 is SNHLY, CDR2 FYNNEI. The CDR3 sequence is 13 residues long. CDR3: CASTEDRAYGYTF. The CDR3 region has the DNA TGTGCCAGCACTGAGGACAGGGCCTATGGCTACACCTTC.

Regarding this clone: The sample contains more than one DNA sequence encoding this CDR3. The chain couples TRBV29-1 to TRBJ1-1, with TRBD1 identical over 11 bases. CDR1 and CDR2 from the germline V gene are SQVTM and ANQGSEA. This CDR3 is 13 amino acids long. V dropped 4 bases and J dropped 5; count of bases not matched to a gene: 3. The CDR3 region is CSVGGTGGTEAFF. CDR3 in DNA: TGCAGCGTTGGTGGGACAGGGGGAACTGAAGCTTTCTTT.

This clone was picked up one time. The V call is TRBV7-6, the J call TRBJ1-6; 10 bases match TRBD1. The germline CDR1 and CDR2 sequences are SGHVS and FNYEAQ. V lost 1 base, J lost 3 bases, and 12 bases stayed unmatched. The CDR3 spans 20 residues. CDR3 nucleotides: TGTGCCAGCAGCTTAGTTCCCAGACAGGGGGCCACTTACTATAATTCACCCCTCCACTTT. It encodes CASSLVPRQGATYYNSPLHF. Looking up the rest from reference TRBV7-6 and TRBJ1-6 gives the full variable domain: GAGVSQSPRYKVTKRGQDVALRCDPISGHVSLYWYRQALGQGPEFLTYFNYEAQQDKSGLPNDRFSAERPEGSISTLTIQRTEQRDSAMYRCASSLVPRQGATYYNSPLHFGNGTRLTVT.

CDR3 bases: TGTGCCAGCAGCTTGGTCCCTACTAGTCCCCACGAGCAGTACTTC. It codes for CASSLVPTSPHEQYF. The rearrangement joins TRBV5-4 to TRBJ2-7; a weak D match, TRBD2 (5 bases). V was pared by 0 bases and J by 5 bases, with 15 bases between. Germline loops: CDR1 SGHNT, CDR2 YYREEE (reference sequence). CDR3 length: 15 amino acids.

This clone has only one observation. The J gene is TRBJ1-1, the V gene TRBV5-1; D might be TRBD1 (5 bases). CDR1 and CDR2 from the germline V gene are SGHRS and YFSETQ. The CDR3 loop spans 14 amino acids. The V end was cut by 2 bases, the J end by 3 bases, with 11 bases between. CDR3 DNA sequence: TGCGCCAGCAGCTTAAAAGGGGTGGACACTGAAGCTTTCTTT. This gives the protein CASSLKGVDTEAFF.

This chain joins TRBV7-9 and TRBJ2-2; 9 bases line up with TRBD2. This CDR3 is 17 amino acids long. In germline, CDR1 is SEHNR, CDR2 FQNEAQ (reference sequence). Unmatched junction bases numbered 6, after V lost 0 bases and J lost 4 bases. The CDR3 bases are TGTGCCAGCAGCTTAGCCCAAAGCGGGAGGTCCACCGGGGAGCTGTTTTTT. Its protein is CASSLAQSGRSTGELFF.

Turning to this clone: At one of its ends the junction is not consistent with the germline gene, which may arise from a read error. This sequence joins TRBV10-3 and TRBJ1-2; 8 nucleotides align to TRBD1. This CDR3 spans 13 amino acids. In germline, CDR1 is ENHRY, CDR2 SYGVKD. The DNA of the CDR3 is TGTGCCATATTCCAGGGGGCTAAGTATGGCTACACCTTC. Residues: CAIFQGAKYGYTF.

This chain uses TRBV7-2 with TRBJ1-2, with 10 nucleotides matching TRBD1. The CDR3 contains 14 residues. The germline gives CDR1 SGHTA, CDR2 FQGNSA. The V and J ends lost 5 bases and 8 bases, in that order; junction bases with no gene match: 8. In nucleotides, the CDR3 is TGTGCCAGCAGCGATACCGGGACAGGGGTAGGCTACACCTTC. Protein sequence: CASSDTGTGVGYTF.

The chain recombines TRBV11-2 with TRBJ2-2; D is undetermined. CDR3 size: 14 residues. Germline CDR1 and CDR2: SGHAT and FQNNGV. V was pared by 5 bases and J by 6 bases, with 13 bases between. CDR3 sequence: CASSTNIRAGELFF. The CDR3 bases are TGTGCCAGCAGCACTAATATACGCGCCGGGGAGCTGTTTTTT.

This clone came up a few times. This sequence joins TRBV2 and TRBJ2-1; no reliable D call. The CDR3 length is 15 residues. The germline V gene has CDR1 SNHLY and CDR2 FYNNEI. V was shortened by 0 bases and J by 7 bases, with 13 bases between the two germline ends. Here the CDR3 DNA reads TGTGCCAGCAGTGAAGCCCAGGCTGGTTTGAATGAGCAGTTCTTC. Amino acid sequence: CASSEAQAGLNEQFF.